What follows are 21 T cell receptor beta chains derived from one specimen sequenced in a study of blood T cell repertoires in COVID-19. Method: immunoSEQ multiplex PCR; TCRdb's copy keeps in-frame clones and lacks some. Of about 250,000 clones in the sample, 88% are singletons; the top ten hold approximately 1.3%. The sample taken for sequencing was peripheral blood. The source of these receptors is a man older than 75 with acute or convalescent COVID-19.

CDR3 DNA: TGTGCCACCAGCGGATACCCCAGGGGTACGAACACTGAAGCTTTCTTT. It yields the protein CATSGYPRGTNTEAFF. The chain links TRBV15 to TRBJ1-1; a weak D match, TRBD1 (6 bases). Looked up from germline, CDR1 is LNHNV and CDR2 is YYDKDF (reference sequence). Trimming left V 5 bases short and J 1 base short, with 17 bases between. There are 16 residues in the CDR3.

The rearrangement joins TRBV7-9 to TRBJ2-7; TRBD2 is a possible D gene (6 bases). V gave up 5 bases and J gave up 4 bases, with 21 bases separating them. There are 16 residues in the CDR3. Germline CDR1 and CDR2: SEHNR and FQNEAQ (reference sequence). The DNA of the CDR3 is TGTGCCAGCAGCCCGCTCGGGGGTGGGCGGGATTACGAGCAGTACTTC. It is translated as CASSPLGGGRDYEQYF.

The chain combines TRBV21-1 with TRBJ2-3; the DNA was not used to check the table's D call, TRBD2. TRBV21-1 represents a pseudogene. The CDR3 loop spans 20 amino acids. In DNA, the CDR3 is TGTGCCAGCAGCGATCAGGCTAGCGGGGGCCTAGCTTCCCTCACAGATACGCAGTATTTT. Translated, it gives CASSDQASGGLASLTDTQYF.

The rearrangement uses TRBV7-3 and TRBJ1-1; tentatively, D is TRBD1 (5 bases). The CDR3 is made up of 16 amino acids. CDR1 and CDR2 (germline): SGHTA, FQGTGA. V was cut by 0 bases and J by 11 bases, with 22 bases left in between. In DNA, the CDR3 is TGTGCCAGCAGCTTAACGGGTGACAGTAGCTCTTTTTCGGCTTTCTTT. Translating it yields CASSLTGDSSSFSAFF.

The chain uses TRBV2 and TRBJ1-2; D is undetermined. The germline gives CDR1 SNHLY, CDR2 FYNNEI. The CDR3 is 16 residues long. V lost 3 bases to trimming and J lost 3 bases, with 17 bases between them. CDR3 loop: CASSESSYRNYYGYTF. CDR3 DNA sequence: TGTGCCAGCAGTGAGAGTTCGTACCGAAACTACTATGGCTACACCTTC.

CDR3 bases: TGTGCCAGCAGTGAATTTGGTAGTGGCACTGAAGCTTTCTTT. Translation gives CASSEFGSGTEAFF. The chain links TRBV25-1 to TRBJ1-1; D gene unclear. Germline values: CDR1 MGHDK, CDR2 SYGVNS. Between the trimmed V and J ends, which lost 1 base and 4 bases, there was a span of 10 bases. The CDR3 totals 14 residues.

The V call is TRBV6-2 or TRBV6-3, the J call TRBJ1-2; a weak D match, TRBD1 (6 bases). V lost 4 bases, J lost 4 bases, and 13 bases lay in between. CDR1 is MNHEY, CDR2 SVGEGT, per germline. The CDR3 covers 14 residues. This chain's CDR3 is CASSLGQSVYGYTF. CDR3 DNA sequence: TGTGCCAGCAGTTTGGGACAATCGGTCTATGGCTACACCTTC.

CDR3 region: CASSLVTSDYNEQFF. The CDR3 bases are TGCGCCAGCAGCTTGGTGACTAGCGATTACAATGAGCAGTTCTTC. The chain links TRBV5-1 to TRBJ2-1; 8 bases agree with TRBD2. The CDR3 length is 15 residues. The V gene's germline CDR1 is SGHRS and CDR2 YFSETQ. V dropped 0 bases and J dropped 4; count of bases not matched to a gene: 3.

This clone counts as medium-sized. The chain has TRBV27 and TRBJ2-7, with 7 bases fitting TRBD1. Germline CDR1 is MNHEY and CDR2 is SMNVEV (reference sequence). The V and J ends lost 5 bases and 7 bases, in that order; junction bases with no gene match: 11. The CDR3 has 14 residues. This CDR3 reads CASSPFDREREQYF. The CDR3 bases are TGTGCCAGCAGTCCATTCGACAGGGAAAGGGAGCAGTACTTC.

The chain couples TRBV5-1 to TRBJ1-4, with 8 bases identical to TRBD1. V lost 5 bases and J lost 4; bases outside the gene matches: 7. The CDR3 length is 15 residues. Looked up from germline, CDR1 is SGHRS and CDR2 is YFSETQ. In DNA, the CDR3 is TGCGCCAGCAGACTTCAGGGGGCTTATAATGAAAAACTGTTTTTT. Amino acids: CASRLQGAYNEKLFF.

The chain combines TRBV6-5 with TRBJ1-6; possible D gene TRBD1, 5 bases. Germline V gene sequence: CDR1 MNHEY, CDR2 SVGAGI. The CDR3 spans 15 residues. Trimming removed 0 bases from V and 10 bases from J, with 13 bases in between. DNA for the CDR3: TGTGCCAGCAGTTACTCGGGGGGTCTTGAGTCACCCCTCCACTTT. Amino acid sequence: CASSYSGGLESPLHF.

Points on this clone: The same CDR3 can be traced to other DNA sequences in this sample. The rearrangement joins TRBV7-2 to TRBJ2-1; TRBD1 is a possible D gene (6 bases). V shed 5 bases and J shed 4 bases, with 15 bases lying between them. CDR3 size: 15 residues. Germline V lookup: CDR1 SGHTA, CDR2 FQGNSA. CDR3 bases: TGTGCCAGCAGCCCCCGGCAGGGGAGTTACAATGAGCAGTTCTTC. This encodes CASSPRQGSYNEQFF.

The chain recombines TRBV18 with TRBJ2-7, with 9 bases aligning to TRBD2. V dropped 2 bases and J dropped 3; count of bases not matched to a gene: 8. Germline V CDR1 and CDR2: KGHSH, LQKENI. The CDR3 runs to 16 residues. CDR3: CASSPIEAGGHYEQYF. The DNA of the CDR3 is TGTGCCAGCTCACCAATTGAAGCGGGAGGTCACTACGAGCAGTACTTC.

The DNA for the CDR3 is TGTGCCAGCAGTGGGCCCTCCAGGGGCAACTATGGCTACACCTTC. Amino acids: CASSGPSRGNYGYTF. This chain links TRBV2 with TRBJ1-2; weak D call: TRBD1 (6 bases). The CDR3 has 15 amino acids. Trimming stripped 4 bases from V and 2 bases from J, with 14 bases between. From germline, CDR1 is SNHLY and CDR2 FYNNEI.

The rearrangement uses TRBV14 and TRBJ2-3; D is unresolved. This CDR3 has 14 amino acids. Trimming left V 0 bases short and J 3 bases short, with 7 bases between. Germline V CDR1 and CDR2: SGHDN, FVKESK. The CDR3: CASSQESPTDTQYF. Here the CDR3 DNA reads TGTGCCAGCAGCCAAGAGAGTCCGACAGATACGCAGTATTTT.

This sequence joins TRBV20-1 and TRBJ2-5, with D perhaps matching TRBD2 (7 bases). Germline CDR1 reads DFQATT; CDR2 reads SNEGSKA (reference sequence). The V and J ends lost 7 bases and 5 bases respectively, with 17 bases between them. CDR3 length: 13 residues. The CDR3 coding sequence is TGCAGTGGTAGTCGGGGGGCCCAGGAGACCCAGTACTTC. It encodes CSGSRGAQETQYF.

The chain recombines TRBV28 with TRBJ1-6; no firm D call. The CDR3 covers 14 residues. V lost 6 bases to trimming and J lost 7 bases, with 13 bases between them. In germline, CDR1 is MDHEN, CDR2 SYDVKM. This CDR3 is CASRAGLGNSPLHF. CDR3 coding DNA: TGTGCCAGCAGAGCCGGACTGGGGAATTCACCCCTCCACTTT.

This chain links TRBV19 with TRBJ2-3; possible D gene TRBD2, 5 bases. Germline-derived CDR1 and CDR2 are LNHDA and SQIVND (reference sequence). Trimming took off 6 bases at V and 0 bases at J, with 16 bases between the two ends. The CDR3 loop spans 16 amino acids. CDR3 sequence reads: CASSNSRAISTDTQYF. CDR3 nucleotide sequence: TGTGCCAGTAGCAATTCGAGGGCTATAAGCACAGATACGCAGTATTTT.

This sequence joins TRBV7-3 and TRBJ2-7; 7 bases fit TRBD2. Trimming cost V 1 base and J 2 bases; bases outside gene matches: 2. The CDR3 is 14 residues long. CDR1 is SGHTA, CDR2 FQGTGA, per germline. For the CDR3, the DNA is TGTGCCAGCAGCTTAAGACTAGCCACCTACGAGCAGTACTTC. The encoded protein is CASSLRLATYEQYF.

The chain uses TRBV9 and TRBJ1-1, with D perhaps TRBD1 (6 bases). From germline, CDR1 is SGDLS and CDR2 YYNGEE. Trimming cost V 4 bases and J 4 bases, with 17 bases left between them. There are 15 residues in the CDR3. The CDR3 DNA is TGTGCCAGCAGCTTAGACGGGGGGCAGGGCACTGAAGCTTTCTTT. Amino acids: CASSLDGGQGTEAFF.

V gene TRBV2 combines with J gene TRBJ2-6; D not resolved. The CDR3 consists of 14 residues. Trimming took 3 bases from V and 4 from J, leaving 7 bases between them. Germline V lookup: CDR1 SNHLY, CDR2 FYNNEI. This CDR3 reads CASSERFGANVLTF. In nucleotides, the CDR3 is TGTGCCAGCAGTGAGAGGTTCGGGGCCAACGTCCTGACTTTC. Filled out from reference TRBV2 and TRBJ2-6, the complete variable domain reads EPEVTQTPSHQVTQMGQEVILRCVPISNHLYFYWYRQILGQKVEFLVSFYNNEISEKSEIFDDQFSVERPDGSNFTLKIRSTKLEDSAMYFCASSERFGANVLTFGAGSRLTVL.